This TCR beta chain is drawn from a study of technical replicates of blood from four donors. The V gene's germline CDR1 is SNHLY and CDR2 FYNNEI. This CDR3 comprises 15 residues. The V gene lost 2 bases and the J gene lost 5 bases, with 15 bases spanning the gap. Clones were sequenced by immunoSEQ multiplex PCR, and TCRdb holds only the in-frame ones, with some missing. Seen here are 8,500 to 10,000 clones, 91% observed once, and the top ten hold roughly 8.6%. Sequenced material: PBMCs. The clonotype was recovered from a human donor in good health. The chain recombines TRBV2 with TRBJ1-2; no definite D call. This CDR3 reads CASSEIVATGYGYTF. The CDR3 bases are TGTGCCAGCAGTGAAATCGTAGCTACTGGGTATGGCTACACCTTC.